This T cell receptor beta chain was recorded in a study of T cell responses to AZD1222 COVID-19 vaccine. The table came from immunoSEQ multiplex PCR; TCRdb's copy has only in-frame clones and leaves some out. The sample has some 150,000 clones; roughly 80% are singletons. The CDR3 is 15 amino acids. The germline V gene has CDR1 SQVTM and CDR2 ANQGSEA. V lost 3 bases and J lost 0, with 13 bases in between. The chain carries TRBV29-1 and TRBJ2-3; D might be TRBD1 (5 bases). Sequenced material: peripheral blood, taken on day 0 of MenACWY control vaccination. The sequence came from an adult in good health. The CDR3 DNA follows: TGCAGCGTTGATTACAGGAAGGAGAGCACAGATACGCAGTATTTT. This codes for CSVDYRKESTDTQYF.